This record looks at one T cell receptor (beta chain) sequence and its context. Its antigen is currently unknown. Profiling relied on immunoSEQ multiplex PCR, and the TCRdb table lists in-frame clones only, not all of them. The data show about 2,100 clones, roughly 30% seen once. The CDR3 has 16 amino acids. Germline lookup yields CDR1 LNHDA and CDR2 SQIVND (reference sequence). V lost 5 bases and J lost 5; bases outside the gene matches: 8. The sample comes from a study of T cells in localized non-small cell lung cancer. Study-wide results and caveats: Among the top 100 tumor clones, a median around 62 appeared in adjacent lung. Heterogeneity remains possible because sequencing was limited to only one tumor region. Among the tissues sampled, uninvolved adjacent lung had the highest T cell clonality, above tumor.

This receptor was taken from a man between 40 and 70 years old with stage III squamous cell lung carcinoma. This sequence joins TRBV19 and TRBJ1-5; 11 bases are shared with TRBD1. This specimen was lung tumor tissue, taken before any cancer treatment. The chain's CDR3 is CASSFSRTGGDQPQHF. CDR3 DNA: TGTGCCAGTAGTTTTTCCAGGACAGGGGGCGATCAGCCCCAGCATTTT.